A selection of T cell receptor beta chains follows, all from one sample in a study of T cells in Graves' hyperthyroidism and ophthalmopathy. TCRdb called the multiplex PCR reads again in MiXCR, with one record for every CDR3 protein. Of some 370,000 distinct CDR3 sequences listed, over 13% are singletons. Sequenced material: blood. These receptor sequences come from a man in his forties or fifties with Graves' ophthalmopathy. Each CDR3 is given with its conserved first and last residue. The order of the fields is J gene, V gene, D gene, clone size, CDR3 protein, CDR3 DNA. A D gene is named only where the DNA matches it firmly. Size tells how often a clone was seen (once, few, many) or the class of an expanded clone, and some rows leave it out.

j_call: TRBJ1-4
v_call: TRBV5-1
d_call: NA
clone_size: few
cdr3_aa: CASSTPEGDEKLFF
cdr3_nt: TGCGCCAGCAGCACCCCAGAGGGCGATGAAAAACTGTTTTTT

j_call: TRBJ2-7
v_call: TRBV10-3
d_call: NA
clone_size: many
cdr3_aa: CAISDWDLSYEQYF
cdr3_nt: TGTGCCATCAGTGATTGGGATCTCTCCTACGAGCAGTACTTC

j_call: TRBJ2-3
v_call: TRBV14
d_call: TRBD2
clone_size: NA
cdr3_aa: CASSQLAGSYTDTQYF
cdr3_nt: TGTGCCAGCAGCCAACTAGCGGGTTCTTACACAGATACGCAGTATTTT

j_call: TRBJ1-1
v_call: TRBV29-1
d_call: NA
clone_size: few
cdr3_aa: CSSELSNTEAFF
cdr3_nt: TGCAGCAGCGAATTGTCGAACACTGAAGCTTTCTTT

j_call: TRBJ2-1
v_call: TRBV3-1
d_call: TRBD2
clone_size: many
cdr3_aa: CASSPSGTPYNEQFF
cdr3_nt: TGTGCCAGCAGCCCTAGCGGGACCCCCTACAATGAGCAGTTCTTC

j_call: TRBJ1-2
v_call: TRBV19
d_call: NA
clone_size: few
cdr3_aa: CASRGGRPREGYTF
cdr3_nt: TGTGCCAGTAGGGGGGGTCGCCCCCGAGAAGGCTACACCTTC

j_call: TRBJ2-1
v_call: TRBV12-3/TRBV12-4
d_call: NA
clone_size: many
cdr3_aa: CASLGVNYNEQFF
cdr3_nt: TGTGCCAGCCTGGGGGTAAACTACAATGAGCAGTTCTTC

j_call: TRBJ1-2
v_call: TRBV12-3/TRBV12-4
d_call: NA
clone_size: NA
cdr3_aa: CASSPSEYRGGTF
cdr3_nt: TGTGCCAGCAGCCCTTCTGAGTACCGGGGAGGGACCTTC

j_call: TRBJ1-1
v_call: TRBV19
d_call: TRBD1
clone_size: NA
cdr3_aa: CASSAQGWNTEAFF
cdr3_nt: TGTGCCAGTAGTGCACAGGGGTGGAACACTGAAGCTTTCTTT

j_call: TRBJ1-6
v_call: TRBV20-1
d_call: TRBD1
clone_size: NA
cdr3_aa: CSARPGTGGDNSPLHF
cdr3_nt: TGCAGTGCTAGGCCCGGGACAGGGGGGGATAATTCACCCCTCCACTTT

j_call: TRBJ1-5
v_call: TRBV3-1
d_call: NA
clone_size: NA
cdr3_aa: CASSQDGEQPQHF
cdr3_nt: TGTGCCAGCAGCCAAGATGGGGAGCAGCCCCAGCATTTT

j_call: TRBJ2-7
v_call: TRBV28
d_call: TRBD2
clone_size: NA
cdr3_aa: CASRGEGLGEKYF
cdr3_nt: TGTGCCAGCAGGGGGGAGGGCCTCGGCGAGAAGTACTTC

j_call: TRBJ2-5
v_call: TRBV5-8
d_call: NA
clone_size: many
cdr3_aa: CASSLGEAGPQYF
cdr3_nt: TGTGCCAGCAGCTTGGGGGAGGCGGGGCCCCAGTACTTC

j_call: TRBJ2-2
v_call: TRBV2
d_call: NA
clone_size: many
cdr3_aa: CASSADTGELFF
cdr3_nt: TGTGCCAGCAGTGCCGACACCGGGGAGCTGTTTTTT

j_call: TRBJ2-2
v_call: TRBV6-1
d_call: NA
clone_size: many
cdr3_aa: CVVRGNTGELFF
cdr3_nt: TGTGTTGTACGTGGGAACACCGGGGAGCTGTTTTTT

j_call: TRBJ1-6
v_call: TRBV18
d_call: NA
clone_size: many
cdr3_aa: CASSPGQGNSPLHF
cdr3_nt: TGTGCCAGCTCACCGGGACAAGGAAATTCACCCCTCCACTTT

j_call: TRBJ2-7
v_call: TRBV6-1
d_call: NA
clone_size: NA
cdr3_aa: CASRPLTSYEQYF
cdr3_nt: TGTGCCAGCAGACCTCTAACTTCCTACGAGCAGTACTTC

j_call: TRBJ2-7
v_call: TRBV27
d_call: NA
clone_size: NA
cdr3_aa: CASSLSFGDPNEQYF
cdr3_nt: TGTGCCAGCAGTTTATCGTTTGGGGACCCCAACGAGCAGTACTTC

j_call: TRBJ2-7
v_call: TRBV2
d_call: TRBD1
clone_size: few
cdr3_aa: CASSDGWTGIVNEQHF
cdr3_nt: TGTGCCAGCAGTGATGGGTGGACAGGGATTGTTAACGAGCAGCACTTC

j_call: TRBJ1-1
v_call: TRBV12-3/TRBV12-4
d_call: NA
clone_size: many
cdr3_aa: CASSRSRGGNTEAFF
cdr3_nt: TGTGCCAGCAGCCGCTCCCGGGGCGGGAACACTGAAGCTTTCTTT

j_call: TRBJ2-3
v_call: TRBV27
d_call: NA
clone_size: NA
cdr3_aa: CASSRSPRLVGTDTQYF
cdr3_nt: TGTGCCAGCAGCCGAAGTCCGCGACTAGTTGGGACAGATACGCAGTATTTT

j_call: TRBJ2-3
v_call: TRBV6-1
d_call: NA
clone_size: many
cdr3_aa: CASTTQGKLAKDSDTQYF
cdr3_nt: TGTGCCAGCACCACCCAGGGGAAGCTAGCAAAAGACTCAGATACGCAGTATTTT